Sequencing of this T cell receptor (beta chain) was carried out in a study of Graves' ophthalmopathy and Graves' hyperthyroidism. This clonotype was found many times. Among the hyperthyroidism patients, all were newly diagnosed, aged 18 to 65, with under 2 months' duration. From RNA, the CDR3 regions of TCR beta chains were amplified and sequenced. First-round RT-PCR relied on HTBI primers, and a second-round multiplex PCR came next. TCRdb re-called the multiplex PCR reads with MiXCR, one entry per CDR3 protein. The table lists about 620,000 distinct CDR3 sequences, about a fifth of them singletons. V lost 1 base, J lost 4 bases, and 14 bases stayed unmatched. The CDR3 runs to 18 residues. CDR1 is SGHNT, CDR2 YENEEA, per germline.

This sequence was found in a woman aged 18-35 years with stable Graves' hyperthyroidism. Some clones in this sample may be carry-over from other donors' samples. Sequencing was done on a sample of peripheral blood. The J gene is TRBJ2-5, the V gene TRBV11-3; TRBD2 aligns across 8 bases. DNA of the CDR3: TGTGCCAGCAGCTTAGGGAACTTAGCGGGAAGCCCAGGAGAGACCCAGTACTTC. Translated, it gives CASSLGNLAGSPGETQYF.